The 21 T cell receptor beta chains below come from one sample, sequenced in a study of T cells in Graves' hyperthyroidism and ophthalmopathy. The TCR beta CDR3 regions underwent amplification using RNA transcripts as the source. When the TCR CDR3 underwent first-round RT-PCR, the HTBI primer set was used. TCRdb analysed the multiplex PCR reads with MiXCR anew, one entry per CDR3 protein. The sample lists roughly 650,000 distinct CDR3 sequences; around 15% were seen once. Sequenced: blood. Receptors were obtained from a woman aged 35 to 49 with Graves' ophthalmopathy.

This clonotype came up a few times. The genes are TRBV27 and TRBJ2-5; 9 bases are shared with TRBD1. There are 15 residues in the CDR3. Germline trimming cut 5 bases from V and 5 bases from J; bases unmatched to any gene: 9. Germline V gene lookup returns CDR1 MNHEY and CDR2 SMNVEV (reference sequence). CDR3 protein: CASSPHRGRMETQYF. The CDR3 DNA is TGTGCCAGCAGTCCCCACAGGGGGCGAATGGAGACCCAGTACTTC.

The genes are TRBV19 and TRBJ1-1; 9 bases are shared with TRBD1. This CDR3 spans 13 amino acids. The V and J ends lost 4 bases and 7 bases, in that order; junction bases with no gene match: 4. Germline CDR1 reads LNHDA; CDR2 reads SQIVND (reference sequence). For the CDR3, the DNA is TGTGCCAGTAGTACGGGACAGGGAAATGAAGCTTTCTTT. This translates into CASSTGQGNEAFF.

For this clonotype: Germline is not matched at one junction end, which may reflect a read error. The chain has TRBV9 and TRBJ1-3; no clear D gene. Germline V lookup: CDR1 SGDLS, CDR2 YYNGEE. The CDR3 has 19 amino acids. Here the CDR3 DNA reads TGTGCCAGCAGCGTGGGTGATTTCAGCCAGGTTTGGTCTGGGAACACCATATATTTT. Its protein product is CASSVGDFSQVWSGNTIYF.

In this sample, this clonotype turned up a few times. The J gene is TRBJ1-1, the V gene TRBV5-1, with 7 nucleotides matching TRBD1. Germline CDR1 reads SGHRS; CDR2 reads YFSETQ. V lost 6 bases and J lost 5; bases outside the gene matches: 7. This CDR3 contains 13 residues. As DNA, the CDR3 is TGCGCCAGCAAAGACAGGGAGATGACTGAAGCTTTCTTT. Its translation is CASKDREMTEAFF.

This clonotype was counted between two and nine times. V and J are TRBV5-4 and TRBJ2-3; D ambiguous. This CDR3 has 16 residues. V was pared by 2 bases and J by 0 bases, with 13 bases between. Germline V lookup: CDR1 SGHNT, CDR2 YYREEE (reference sequence). The CDR3 sequence: CASSLLTDFSTDTQYF. DNA of the CDR3: TGTGCCAGCAGCTTACTGACTGACTTTAGCACAGATACGCAGTATTTT.

This clonotype was seen a handful of times. The chain recombines TRBV5-1 with TRBJ1-2, with D possibly being TRBD1 (5 bases). The germline CDR1 and CDR2 sequences are SGHRS and YFSETQ. The CDR3 length is 15 residues. The V and J ends lost 5 bases and 0 bases respectively, with 14 bases between them. DNA for the CDR3: TGCGCCAGCAGTCAGGGCTCGAGTTCTAACTATGGCTACACCTTC. It encodes CASSQGSSSNYGYTF.

This clonotype was recorded at least ten times. CDR3 amino acids: CSAPGENTDTQYF. For the CDR3, the DNA is TGCAGTGCTCCGGGGGAGAACACAGATACGCAGTATTTT. V usage is TRBV20-1 and J usage is TRBJ2-3; D may be TRBD2 (6 bases). The length of the CDR3 is 13 residues. With 5 bases removed from V and 2 bases from J, the gap between germline ends came to 11 bases. CDR1 DFQATT and CDR2 SNEGSKA come from the germline V gene (reference sequence).

This clonotype was observed a few times. The gene calls are TRBV20-1 and TRBJ1-5; TRBD1 is a possible D gene (5 bases). The V gene's germline CDR1 is DFQATT and CDR2 SNEGSKA (reference sequence). The V end lost 6 bases, the J end lost 0 bases, and 15 bases lay between the germline ends. The CDR3 length is 15 residues. CDR3 nucleotides: TGCAGTGCCGCTGGGATAGGGGTTAGCAATCAGCCCCAGCATTTT. Protein: CSAAGIGVSNQPQHF.

The chain combines TRBV5-1 with TRBJ1-1, with D unresolved. The CDR3 runs to 15 residues. Germline CDR1 and CDR2: SGHRS and YFSETQ. Trimming took 0 bases from V and 2 from J, leaving 11 bases between them. The CDR3 DNA follows: TGCGCCAGCAGCTTGGTGCTCAGTTACAACACTGAAGCTTTCTTT. This sequence encodes CASSLVLSYNTEAFF.

V usage is TRBV29-1 and J usage is TRBJ2-5; D might be TRBD1 or TRBD2, each matching 5 bases. The CDR3 loop spans 13 amino acids. Germline CDR1 is SQVTM and CDR2 is ANQGSEA. V was clipped by 5 bases and J by 6 bases, with 16 bases between them. CDR3 DNA: TGCAGCGTTCGTAGTCTCCAGGGACAGACCCAGTACTTC. Its protein is CSVRSLQGQTQYF.

Many counts were recorded for this clonotype. The chain has TRBV5-1 and TRBJ2-7; 8 bases are a match to TRBD2. Trimming at V came to 0 bases and at J to 4 bases, leaving 9 bases not matched to a gene. Looked up from germline, CDR1 is SGHRS and CDR2 is YFSETQ. The CDR3 length is 16 residues. The CDR3 DNA sequence: TGCGCCAGCAGCTTGGTAGCGGGACTGGATTTATACGAGCAGTACTTC. This codes for CASSLVAGLDLYEQYF.

This clonotype came up a few times. The J gene is TRBJ2-2, the V gene TRBV2; D is unresolved. The germline V gene encodes CDR1 SNHLY and CDR2 FYNNEI. V lost 7 bases to trimming and J lost 1 base, with 7 bases between them. This CDR3 contains 13 residues. CDR3 loop: CASNNRNTGELFF. In DNA, the CDR3 is TGTGCCAGCAATAACAGGAACACCGGGGAGCTGTTTTTT.

This clonotype was detected a few times. The chain uses TRBV10-3 and TRBJ1-6; 7 bases agree with TRBD1. This CDR3 has 14 residues. J lost 5 bases, V lost 6 bases, and 4 bases had no gene match. Germline CDR1 and CDR2: ENHRY and SYGVKD. The CDR3 nucleotides are TGTGCCATCAGGAAGGGGGCTCATAATTCACCCCTCCACTTT. This sequence encodes CAIRKGAHNSPLHF.

The J gene is TRBJ2-3, the V gene TRBV20-1; no firm D call. CDR1 DFQATT and CDR2 SNEGSKA come from the germline V gene (reference sequence). The V end was cut by 4 bases, the J end by 0 bases, with 8 bases between. CDR3 length: 13 residues. In nucleotides, the CDR3 is TGCAGTGCTATTCTCCTAAGCACAGATACGCAGTATTTT. Protein sequence: CSAILLSTDTQYF.

This chain joins TRBV5-4 and TRBJ1-2; unclear D gene. V dropped 4 bases and J dropped 4 bases, with 11 bases sitting between them. Germline values: CDR1 SGHNT, CDR2 YYREEE (reference sequence). This CDR3 contains 13 residues. The CDR3 sequence: CASSPIPTYGYTF. The CDR3 DNA sequence: TGTGCCAGCAGCCCAATACCCACCTATGGCTACACCTTC.

V gene TRBV2 combines with J gene TRBJ2-2, with 14 bases identical to TRBD2. Looked up from germline, CDR1 is SNHLY and CDR2 is FYNNEI. The CDR3 has 18 residues. The ends lost 6 bases at V and 1 base at J; junction bases unmatched: 7. The CDR3 is CASRGTSGGSLNTGELFF. In DNA form, the CDR3 reads TGTGCCAGCAGGGGGACTAGCGGGGGATCCTTGAACACCGGGGAGCTGTTTTTT.

The CDR3 region is CAISESGGASDEQFF. In nucleotides, the CDR3 is TGTGCCATCAGTGAGTCGGGGGGCGCCTCTGATGAGCAGTTCTTC. The V call is TRBV10-3, the J call TRBJ2-1; D is tentatively TRBD1 or TRBD2 (6 bases each). The CDR3 loop spans 15 amino acids. CDR1 and CDR2 (germline): ENHRY, SYGVKD. V shed 0 bases and J shed 8 bases, with 14 bases lying between them.

This clonotype has at least ten counts. The chain links TRBV3-1 to TRBJ1-4; a possible D gene is TRBD1 (5 bases). V was pared by 0 bases and J by 7 bases, with 9 bases between. CDR1 and CDR2 (germline): LGHDT, YNNKEL (reference sequence). The CDR3 runs 14 residues. The CDR3 DNA reads as TGTGCCAGCAGCCAAGATCGGGGGACTGAAAAACTGTTTTTT. Amino acid sequence: CASSQDRGTEKLFF.

The rearrangement uses TRBV3-1 and TRBJ2-3, with D possibly matching TRBD2 (7 bases). Trimming cost V 3 bases and J 4 bases, with 11 bases left between them. Germline assignment: CDR1 LGHDT and CDR2 YNNKEL (reference sequence). The CDR3 totals 14 residues. CDR3 loop: CASSHRGAADTQYF. The CDR3 region has the DNA TGTGCCAGCAGCCATCGGGGGGCGGCAGATACGCAGTATTTT.

The CDR3 nucleotides read TGTGCCAGCAGAAGGACAGGCAACCCCATGAACACTGAAGCTTTCTTT. Its translation is CASRRTGNPMNTEAFF. This chain links TRBV6-2 or TRBV6-3 with TRBJ1-1; 7 bases align to TRBD1. V trimming: 6 bases; J trimming: 0 bases; junction bases outside the gene matches: 10. CDR1 and CDR2 (germline): MNHEY, SVGEGT. This CDR3 is built from 16 residues.

The table lists this clonotype with a few counts. The chain couples TRBV6-2 or TRBV6-3 to TRBJ2-3, with D hard to call. Trimming took off 2 bases at V and 4 bases at J, with 4 bases between the two ends. This CDR3 is 12 amino acids long. The V gene's germline CDR1 is MNHEY and CDR2 SVGEGT. In DNA, the CDR3 is TGTGCCAGCAGTTACCGGGCAGATACGCAGTATTTT. As protein: CASSYRADTQYF.